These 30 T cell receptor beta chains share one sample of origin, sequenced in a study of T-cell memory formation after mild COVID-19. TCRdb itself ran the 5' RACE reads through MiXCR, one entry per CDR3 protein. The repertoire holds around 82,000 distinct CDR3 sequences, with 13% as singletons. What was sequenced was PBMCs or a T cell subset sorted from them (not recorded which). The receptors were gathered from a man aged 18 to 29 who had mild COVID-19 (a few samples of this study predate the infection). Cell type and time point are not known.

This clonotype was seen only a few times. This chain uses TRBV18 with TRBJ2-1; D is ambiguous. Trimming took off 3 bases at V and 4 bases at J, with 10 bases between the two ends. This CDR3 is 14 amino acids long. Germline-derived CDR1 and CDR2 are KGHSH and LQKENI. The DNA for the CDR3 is TGTGCCAGCTCACCCCCAGGTCCTTACAATGAGCAGTTCTTC. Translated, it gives CASSPPGPYNEQFF.

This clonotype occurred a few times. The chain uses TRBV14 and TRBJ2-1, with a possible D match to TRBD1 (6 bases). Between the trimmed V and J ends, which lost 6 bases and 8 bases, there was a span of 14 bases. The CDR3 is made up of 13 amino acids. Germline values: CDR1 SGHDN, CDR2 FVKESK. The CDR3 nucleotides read TGTGCCAGCAGTAGAAACAGGGTCCATGAGCAGTTCTTC. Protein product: CASSRNRVHEQFF.

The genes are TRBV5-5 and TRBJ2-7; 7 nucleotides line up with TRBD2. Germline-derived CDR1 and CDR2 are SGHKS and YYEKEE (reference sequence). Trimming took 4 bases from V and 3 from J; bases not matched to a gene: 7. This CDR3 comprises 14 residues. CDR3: CASSPVAGDYEQYV. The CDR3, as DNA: TGTGCCAGCAGCCCCGTCGCGGGGGACTACGAGCAGTACGTC.

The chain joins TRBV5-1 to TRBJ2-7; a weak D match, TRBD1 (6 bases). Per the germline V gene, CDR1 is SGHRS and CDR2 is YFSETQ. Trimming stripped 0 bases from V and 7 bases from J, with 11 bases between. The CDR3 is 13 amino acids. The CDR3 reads CASSLAGTSEQYF. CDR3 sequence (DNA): TGCGCCAGCAGCTTGGCTGGGACAAGTGAGCAGTACTTC.

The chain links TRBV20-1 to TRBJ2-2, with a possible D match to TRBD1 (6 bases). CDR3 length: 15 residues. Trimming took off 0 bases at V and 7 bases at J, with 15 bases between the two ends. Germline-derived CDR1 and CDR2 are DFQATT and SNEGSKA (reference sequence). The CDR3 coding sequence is TGCAGTGCTAGAGAGAGGGGGAATTATATCGGGGAGCTGTTTTTT. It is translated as CSARERGNYIGELFF.

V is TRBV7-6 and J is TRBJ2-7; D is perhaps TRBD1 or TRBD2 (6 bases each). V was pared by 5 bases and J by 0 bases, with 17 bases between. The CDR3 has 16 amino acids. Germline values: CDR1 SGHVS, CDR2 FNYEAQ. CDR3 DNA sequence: TGTGCCAGCAGCCCGGGGGCACCACGAGGCTCCTACGAGCAGTACTTC. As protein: CASSPGAPRGSYEQYF.

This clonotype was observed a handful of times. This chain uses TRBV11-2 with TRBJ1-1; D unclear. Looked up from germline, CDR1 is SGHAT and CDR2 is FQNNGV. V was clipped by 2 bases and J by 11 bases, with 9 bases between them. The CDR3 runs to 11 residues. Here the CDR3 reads CASSLMGEAFF. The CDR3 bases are TGTGCCAGCAGCTTAATGGGTGAGGCTTTCTTT.

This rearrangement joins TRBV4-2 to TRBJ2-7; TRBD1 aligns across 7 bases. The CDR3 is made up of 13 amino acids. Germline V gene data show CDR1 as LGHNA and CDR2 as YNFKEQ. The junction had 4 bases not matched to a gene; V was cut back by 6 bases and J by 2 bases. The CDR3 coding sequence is TGTGCCAGCAGTAGGGGGCTGGCCTACGAGCAGTACTTC. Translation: CASSRGLAYEQYF.

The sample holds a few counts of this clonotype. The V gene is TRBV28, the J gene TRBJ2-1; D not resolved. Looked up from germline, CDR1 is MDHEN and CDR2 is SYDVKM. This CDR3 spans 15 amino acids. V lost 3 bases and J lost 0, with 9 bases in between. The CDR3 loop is CASSLSVSSYNEQFF. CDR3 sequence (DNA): TGTGCCAGCAGTTTGTCTGTCAGCTCCTACAATGAGCAGTTCTTC. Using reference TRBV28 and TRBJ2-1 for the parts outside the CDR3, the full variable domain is DVKVTQSSRYLVKRTGEKVFLECVQDMDHENMFWYRQDPGLGLRLIYFSYDVKMKEKGDIPEGYSVSREKKERFSLILESASTNQTSMYLCASSLSVSSYNEQFFGPGTRLTVL.

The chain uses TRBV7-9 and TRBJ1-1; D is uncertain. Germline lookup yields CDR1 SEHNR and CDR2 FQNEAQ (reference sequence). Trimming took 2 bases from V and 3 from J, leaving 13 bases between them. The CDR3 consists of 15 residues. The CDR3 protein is CASSLRPPPDTEAFF. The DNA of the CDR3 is TGTGCCAGCAGCTTACGGCCTCCTCCGGACACTGAAGCTTTCTTT.

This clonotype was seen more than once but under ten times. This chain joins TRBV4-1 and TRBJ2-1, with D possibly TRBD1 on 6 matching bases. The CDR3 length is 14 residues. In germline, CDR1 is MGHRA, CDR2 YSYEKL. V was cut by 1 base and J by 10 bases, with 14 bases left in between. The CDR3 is CASSQAGTLTEQFF. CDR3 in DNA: TGCGCCAGCAGCCAAGCCGGGACACTGACGGAGCAGTTCTTC.

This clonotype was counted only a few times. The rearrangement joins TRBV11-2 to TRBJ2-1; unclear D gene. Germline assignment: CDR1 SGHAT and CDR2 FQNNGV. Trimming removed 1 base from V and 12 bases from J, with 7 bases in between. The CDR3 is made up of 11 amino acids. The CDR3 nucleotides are TGTGCCAGCAGCTTAGCCCAAGGGCAGTTCTTC. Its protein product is CASSLAQGQFF.

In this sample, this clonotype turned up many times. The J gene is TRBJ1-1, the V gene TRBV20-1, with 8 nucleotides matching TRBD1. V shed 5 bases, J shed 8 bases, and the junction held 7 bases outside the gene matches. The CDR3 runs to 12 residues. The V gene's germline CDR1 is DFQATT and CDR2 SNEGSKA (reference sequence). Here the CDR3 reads CSASAGGVEAFF. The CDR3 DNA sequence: TGCAGTGCTTCAGCAGGGGGCGTCGAAGCTTTCTTT.

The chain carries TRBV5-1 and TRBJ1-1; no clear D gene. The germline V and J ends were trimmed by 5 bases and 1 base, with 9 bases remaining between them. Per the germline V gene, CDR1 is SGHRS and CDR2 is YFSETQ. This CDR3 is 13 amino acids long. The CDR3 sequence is CASRPTPNTEAFF. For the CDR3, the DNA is TGCGCCAGCAGACCCACTCCGAACACTGAAGCTTTCTTT.

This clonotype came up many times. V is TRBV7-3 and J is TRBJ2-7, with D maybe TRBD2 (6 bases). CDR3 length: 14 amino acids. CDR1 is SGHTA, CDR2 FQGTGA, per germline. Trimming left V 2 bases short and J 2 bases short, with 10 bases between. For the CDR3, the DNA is TGTGCCAGCAGCTTATCAGCGGGCCCCTACGAGCAGTACTTC. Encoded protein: CASSLSAGPYEQYF.

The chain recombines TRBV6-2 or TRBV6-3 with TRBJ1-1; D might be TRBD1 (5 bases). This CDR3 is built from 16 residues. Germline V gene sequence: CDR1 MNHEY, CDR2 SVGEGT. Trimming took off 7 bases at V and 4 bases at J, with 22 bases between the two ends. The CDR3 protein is CASNLSGAGSATEAFF. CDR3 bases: TGTGCCAGCAATCTAAGTGGGGCAGGGTCGGCCACTGAAGCTTTCTTT.

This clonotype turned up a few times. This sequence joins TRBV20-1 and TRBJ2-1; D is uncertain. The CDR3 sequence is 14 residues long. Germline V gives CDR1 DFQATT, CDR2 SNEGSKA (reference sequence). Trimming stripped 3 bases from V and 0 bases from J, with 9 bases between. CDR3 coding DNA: TGCAGTGCTAGGGGATATAGCTCCTACAATGAGCAGTTCTTC. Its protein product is CSARGYSSYNEQFF.

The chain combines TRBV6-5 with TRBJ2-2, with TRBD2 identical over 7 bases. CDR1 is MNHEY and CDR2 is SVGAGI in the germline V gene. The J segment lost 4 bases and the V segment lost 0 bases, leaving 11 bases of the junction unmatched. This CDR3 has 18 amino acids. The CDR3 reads CASSYSTSPWVSTGELFF. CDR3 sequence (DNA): TGTGCCAGCAGTTACTCGACTAGCCCGTGGGTGAGCACCGGGGAGCTGTTTTTT.

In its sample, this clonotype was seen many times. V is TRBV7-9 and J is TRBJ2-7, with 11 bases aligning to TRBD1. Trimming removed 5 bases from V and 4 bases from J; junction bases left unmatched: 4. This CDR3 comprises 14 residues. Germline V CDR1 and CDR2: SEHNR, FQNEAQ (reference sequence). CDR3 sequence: CASSLRDRGYEQYF. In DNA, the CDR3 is TGTGCCAGCAGCCTCCGGGACAGGGGGTACGAGCAGTACTTC.

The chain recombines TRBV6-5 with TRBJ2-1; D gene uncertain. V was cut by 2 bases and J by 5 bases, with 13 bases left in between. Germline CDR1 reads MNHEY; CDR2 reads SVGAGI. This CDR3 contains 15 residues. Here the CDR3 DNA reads TGTGCCAGCAGTTACCTCCCCCCTAGACACAATGAGCAGTTCTTC. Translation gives CASSYLPPRHNEQFF.

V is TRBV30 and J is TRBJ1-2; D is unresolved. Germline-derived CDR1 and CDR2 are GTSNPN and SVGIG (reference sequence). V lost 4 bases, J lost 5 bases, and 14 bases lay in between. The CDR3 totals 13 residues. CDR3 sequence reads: CAWKGYGPYGYTF. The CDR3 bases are TGTGCCTGGAAGGGTTACGGGCCATATGGCTACACCTTC.

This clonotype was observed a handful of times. CDR3 in amino acids: CSAGLAGPFGELFF. The CDR3 DNA reads TGCAGTGCAGGACTAGCGGGCCCCTTCGGGGAGCTGTTTTTT. The J gene is TRBJ2-2, the V gene TRBV20-1, with TRBD2 identical over 11 bases. The CDR3 runs to 14 residues. Germline CDR1 DFQATT, CDR2 SNEGSKA (reference sequence). V shed 6 bases and J 7 bases; nucleotides not matched to a gene: 7.

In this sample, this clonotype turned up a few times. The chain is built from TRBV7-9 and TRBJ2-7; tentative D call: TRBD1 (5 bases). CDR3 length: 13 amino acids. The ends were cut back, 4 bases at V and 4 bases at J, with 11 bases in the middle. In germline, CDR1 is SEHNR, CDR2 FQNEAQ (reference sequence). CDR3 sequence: CASSSWGGYEQYF. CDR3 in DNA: TGTGCCAGCAGCTCCTGGGGCGGATACGAGCAGTACTTC.

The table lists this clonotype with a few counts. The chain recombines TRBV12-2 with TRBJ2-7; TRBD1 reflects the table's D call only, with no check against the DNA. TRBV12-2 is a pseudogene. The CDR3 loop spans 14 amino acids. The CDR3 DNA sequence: TGTGCAAGTCGCCTACGGACATGGACCTACGAGCAGTACGTC. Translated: CASRLRTWTYEQYV.

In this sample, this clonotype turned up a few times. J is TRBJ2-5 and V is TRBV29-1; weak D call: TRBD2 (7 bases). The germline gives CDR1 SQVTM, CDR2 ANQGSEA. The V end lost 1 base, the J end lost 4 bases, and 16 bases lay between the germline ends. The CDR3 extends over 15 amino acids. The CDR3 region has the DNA TGCAGCGTTGAAGCGCCCTCGGCGGGGGCAGAGACCCAGTACTTC. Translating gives CSVEAPSAGAETQYF.

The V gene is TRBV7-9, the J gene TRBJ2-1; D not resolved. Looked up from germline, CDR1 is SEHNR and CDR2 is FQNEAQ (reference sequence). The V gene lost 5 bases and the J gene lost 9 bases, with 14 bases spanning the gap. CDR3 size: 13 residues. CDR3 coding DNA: TGTGCCAGCAGCCGAAAGCTAGGGTCTGAGCAGTTCTTC. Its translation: CASSRKLGSEQFF.

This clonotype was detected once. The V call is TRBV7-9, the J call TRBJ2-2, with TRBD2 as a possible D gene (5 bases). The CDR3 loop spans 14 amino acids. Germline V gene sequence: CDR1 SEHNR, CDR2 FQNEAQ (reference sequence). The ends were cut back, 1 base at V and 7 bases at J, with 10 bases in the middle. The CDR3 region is CASSLVSSGGELFF. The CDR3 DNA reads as TGTGCCAGCAGCTTAGTGTCCAGCGGCGGGGAGCTGTTTTTT.

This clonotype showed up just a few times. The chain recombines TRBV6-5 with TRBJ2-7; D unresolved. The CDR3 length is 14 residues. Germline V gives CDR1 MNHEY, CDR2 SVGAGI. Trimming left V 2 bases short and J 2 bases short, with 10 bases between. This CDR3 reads CASSYSQRTYEQYF. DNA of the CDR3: TGTGCCAGCAGTTACAGTCAGAGAACCTACGAGCAGTACTTC.

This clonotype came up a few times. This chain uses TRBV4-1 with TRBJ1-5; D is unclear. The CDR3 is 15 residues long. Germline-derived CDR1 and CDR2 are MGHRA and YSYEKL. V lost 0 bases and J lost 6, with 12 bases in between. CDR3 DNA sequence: TGCGCCAGCAGCCAAGAATCTGTCAGGACTCAGCCCCAGCATTTT. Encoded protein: CASSQESVRTQPQHF.

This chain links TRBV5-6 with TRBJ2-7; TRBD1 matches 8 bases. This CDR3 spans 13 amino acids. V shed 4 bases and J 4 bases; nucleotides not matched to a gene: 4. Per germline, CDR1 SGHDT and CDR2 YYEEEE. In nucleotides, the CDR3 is TGTGCCAGCAGCCAGGGGGCTTCTTACGAGCAGTACTTC. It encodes CASSQGASYEQYF.